This T cell receptor beta chain was recovered during a study of graft-versus-host responses after intestinal transplantation. Clones were sequenced by immunoSEQ multiplex PCR, and TCRdb holds only the in-frame ones, with some missing. The sample records some 66,000 clones, 75% to 90% being singletons. V gave up 2 bases and J gave up 5 bases, with 6 bases separating them. The CDR3 has 13 residues. Germline V gene sequence: CDR1 MNHEY, CDR2 SVGAGI. Graft material was processed, releasing intraepithelial and lamina propria lymphocytes. The chain carries TRBV6-5 and TRBJ2-2; D remains unclear. This receptor was taken from a human patient who received an intestinal transplant, so some T cells may come from the graft donor. Sequences were derived from ileum tissue, sampled 350 to 400 days after transplant. The CDR3 protein is CASSYGQTGELFF. The CDR3 nucleotides are TGTGCCAGCAGTTACGGGCAGACCGGGGAGCTGTTTTTT.